A single sample is the source of the 7 T cell receptor beta chains below, sequenced in a study of blood T cells in healthy people across ages. Primers used in a second PCR of about 7 to 11 cycles were a sample-barcoded 5' primer and a J-beta primer mix. TCRdb re-called the 5' RACE reads with MiXCR, one entry per CDR3 protein. The table lists some 900,000 distinct CDR3 sequences, around 30% of them singletons. Sequencing was done on a sample of blood. All receptors come from a woman of 80 years or more in good health.

The chain employs TRBV21-1 and TRBJ1-1; the table names TRBD1, a call not compared with the DNA. TRBV21-1 is a documented pseudogene. The CDR3 spans 15 residues. The CDR3 is CASSKDRGRGTEAFF. The CDR3 DNA reads as TGTGCCAGCAGCAAGGACAGGGGGCGAGGCACTGAAGCTTTCTTT.

This clonotype was picked up a small number of times. The chain employs TRBV2 and TRBJ1-2; D gene unclear. Germline CDR1 reads SNHLY; CDR2 reads FYNNEI. The CDR3 extends over 15 amino acids. Between the trimmed V and J ends, which lost 3 bases and 0 bases, there was a span of 11 bases. The CDR3 coding sequence is TGTGCCAGCAGTGAGCTACGGAAAGCTAACTATGGCTACACCTTC. Protein sequence: CASSELRKANYGYTF.

Details on this clonotype: An end of the junction differs from the germline gene, which may be a read error. The V gene is TRBV3-1, the J gene TRBJ1-6; 8 bases map to TRBD1. The CDR3 is 17 amino acids. CDR1 and CDR2 (germline): LGHDT, YNNKEL (reference sequence). The CDR3 is CASSQPFRQGHNSPLHF. CDR3 nucleotides: TGTGCCAGCAGCCAACCATTCAGACAGGGGCATAATTCACCTCTCCACTTT.

V usage is TRBV5-1 and J usage is TRBJ2-7; D possibly matches TRBD1 or TRBD2 (5 bases each). Trimming took 4 bases from V and 3 from J, leaving 20 bases between them. This CDR3 spans 16 amino acids. Per germline, CDR1 SGHRS and CDR2 YFSETQ. The CDR3: CASSPPGPGDYYEQYF. In nucleotides, the CDR3 is TGCGCCAGCAGCCCTCCGGGACCTGGGGATTACTACGAGCAGTACTTC. Variable domain in full (rest from reference TRBV5-1 and TRBJ2-7): KAGVTQTPRYLIKTRGQQVTLSCSPISGHRSVSWYQQTPGQGLQFLFEYFSETQRNKGNFPGRFSGRQFSNSRSEMNVSTLELGDSALYLCASSPPGPGDYYEQYFGPGTRLTVT.

To note about this clonotype: This sequence may be a read error, since a much larger clone differs from it by one base. The rearrangement links TRBV7-2 to TRBJ1-2; D gene ambiguous. Per germline, CDR1 SGHTA and CDR2 FQGNSA. The CDR3 covers 15 residues. CDR3 protein: CASGLAIGSNYGYTF. The CDR3 DNA reads TGTGCCAGCGGCTTAGCGATCGGATCCAACTATGGCTACACCTTC.

CDR3 in amino acids: CASSQGEENIQYF. The CDR3 DNA is TGTGCCAGCTCACAGGGGGAAGAAAACATTCAGTACTTC. The chain links TRBV18 to TRBJ2-7; D is perhaps TRBD1 (6 bases). The DNA end favors TRBJ2-4, so the J call may be wrong. Looked up from germline, CDR1 is KGHSH and CDR2 is LQKENI. CDR3 size: 13 residues.

The chain employs TRBV12-3 or TRBV12-4 and TRBJ2-3; D uncertain. The CDR3 loop spans 16 amino acids. The ends were cut back, 7 bases at V and 1 base at J, with 18 bases in the middle. The chain's CDR3 is CASTAAQWWGTDTQYF. The CDR3 nucleotides are TGTGCCAGCACCGCCGCGCAGTGGTGGGGCACAGATACGCAGTATTTT.